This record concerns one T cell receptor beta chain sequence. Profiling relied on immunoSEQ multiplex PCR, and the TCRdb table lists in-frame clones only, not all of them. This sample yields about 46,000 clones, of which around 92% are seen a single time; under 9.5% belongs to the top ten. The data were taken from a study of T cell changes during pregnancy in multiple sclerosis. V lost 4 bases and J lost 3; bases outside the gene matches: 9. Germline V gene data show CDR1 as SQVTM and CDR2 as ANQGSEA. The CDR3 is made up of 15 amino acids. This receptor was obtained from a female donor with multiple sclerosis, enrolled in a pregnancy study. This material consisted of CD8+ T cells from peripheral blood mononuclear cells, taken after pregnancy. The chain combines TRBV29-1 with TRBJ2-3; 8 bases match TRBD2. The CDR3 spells CSVGVTGGRTDTQYF. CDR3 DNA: TGCAGCGTTGGTGTCACGGGGGGGCGGACAGATACGCAGTATTTT.